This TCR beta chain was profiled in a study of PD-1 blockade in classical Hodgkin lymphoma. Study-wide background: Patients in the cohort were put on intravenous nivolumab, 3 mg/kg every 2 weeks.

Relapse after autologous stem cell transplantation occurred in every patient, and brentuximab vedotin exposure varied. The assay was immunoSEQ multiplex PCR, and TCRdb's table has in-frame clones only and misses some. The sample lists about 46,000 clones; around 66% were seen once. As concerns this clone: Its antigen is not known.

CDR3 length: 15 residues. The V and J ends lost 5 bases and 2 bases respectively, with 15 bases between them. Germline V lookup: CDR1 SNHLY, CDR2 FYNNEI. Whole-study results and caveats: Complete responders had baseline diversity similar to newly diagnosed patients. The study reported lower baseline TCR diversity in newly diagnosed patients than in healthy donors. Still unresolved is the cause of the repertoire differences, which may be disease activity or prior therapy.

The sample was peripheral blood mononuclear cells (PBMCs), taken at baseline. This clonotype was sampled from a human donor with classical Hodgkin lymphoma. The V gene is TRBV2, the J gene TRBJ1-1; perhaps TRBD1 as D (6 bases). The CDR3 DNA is TGTGCCAGCAGTTGGGACATGGGATTAAACACTGAAGCTTTCTTT. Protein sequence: CASSWDMGLNTEAFF.